This TCR beta chain was retrieved from a study of cytomegalovirus exposure and HLA in healthy donors. Vbeta (60) and Jbeta (13) primers were used in the PCR. Clones were sequenced by immunoSEQ multiplex PCR, and TCRdb holds only the in-frame ones, with some missing. The table shows under 200,000 clones, with 60% to 85% occurring only once. Sampled while nominally healthy, donors likely had unrecorded immune exposures. The germline CDR1 and CDR2 sequences are LNHDA and SQIVND (reference sequence). CDR3 size: 14 residues. V was shortened by 2 bases and J by 5 bases, with 12 bases between the two germline ends.

The J gene is TRBJ1-1, the V gene TRBV19, with D possibly TRBD1 on 5 matching bases. The receptor comes from a man aged 35 to 55 in good health and CMV-seronegative. The source material was PBMCs. The CDR3: CASSIQGGQTEAFF. The CDR3 DNA reads as TGTGCCAGTAGTATACAGGGAGGTCAGACTGAAGCTTTCTTT.